These T cell receptor beta chains were read from a single sample in a study of cytomegalovirus exposure and HLA in healthy donors. Some clones are missing from TCRdb's copy, which holds only in-frame ones; the method was immunoSEQ multiplex PCR. Here the sample spans around 220,000 clones, 65% to 80% being singletons. The sequencing input was PBMCs. The receptors here all came from a girl aged 2-10 years in good health and CMV-seronegative. Each CDR3 is given with its conserved first and last residue. D genes are given only for firm matches. Rows may omit the clone size; those that give it use once, few, many or a size class.

d_call,clone_size,v_call,j_call,cdr3_nt,cdr3_aa
NA,once,TRBV10-3,TRBJ1-2,TGTGCCATCAGTGCCCGTCAAGGGGCCTCCGGTCGAGATGGCTACACCTTC,CAISARQGASGRDGYTF
TRBD2,NA,TRBV29-1,TRBJ2-7,TGCAGCGTTGAATCCCTCGCGGGGGGAAATTACGAGCAGTACTTC,CSVESLAGGNYEQYF
TRBD1,once,TRBV6-1,TRBJ1-2,TGTGCCAGCAGTGAGCGGACAGGGAAGGGTGGCTACACCTTC,CASSERTGKGGYTF
NA,NA,TRBV21-1,TRBJ1-2,TGTGCCGCCCCCTCCCCCAGGGCGAACTATGGCTACACCTTC,CAAPSPRANYGYTF
NA,NA,TRBV6-1,TRBJ1-2,TGTGCCAGCAGTAGTGACAGATTTACATTTTATGGCTACACCTTC,CASSSDRFTFYGYTF
NA,NA,TRBV21-1,TRBJ2-7,TGTGCCAGCAGCCCCTTTGACCGGACAGGGGATATAGGCGAGCAGTACTTC,CASSPFDRTGDIGEQYF
NA,NA,TRBV27,TRBJ2-1,TGTGCCAGCAGCCCCGGGGGTTACAATGAGCAGTTCTTC,CASSPGGYNEQFF
TRBD2,once,TRBV29-1,TRBJ2-1,TGCAGCGTTGGACTAGCGGGAGTAGGAGATGAGCAGTTCTTC,CSVGLAGVGDEQFF
TRBD1,NA,TRBV29-1,TRBJ1-1,TGCAGCGTTGAAGATGGGGGACAGGGAGTAGCTTTCTTT,CSVEDGGQGVAFF
NA,NA,TRBV5-5,TRBJ1-2,TGTGCCAGCAGCTTGAGTGTGGGCTCTGGCTACACCTTC,CASSLSVGSGYTF
NA,once,TRBV7-9,TRBJ1-3,TGTGCCAGCAGCTCACCAGGCTCTGGAAACACCATATATTTT,CASSSPGSGNTIYF
TRBD2,NA,TRBV7-2,TRBJ2-7,TGTGCCAGCAGCTTTTCAAGTGCGGCGGGGGTTCACACCTACGAGCAGTACTTC,CASSFSSAAGVHTYEQYF
TRBD1,NA,TRBV5-1,TRBJ1-4,TGCGCCAGCAGCCTCGGACAGGCAACTAATGAAAAACTGTTTTTT,CASSLGQATNEKLFF
TRBD2,NA,TRBV4-1,TRBJ2-1,TGCGCCAGCAGCCAGAGCGGGGATTTCAATGAGCAGTTCTTC,CASSQSGDFNEQFF
NA,NA,TRBV25-1,TRBJ1-3,TGTGCCAGCAGTGAATCGAACAGGATCTCTGGAAACACCATATATTTT,CASSESNRISGNTIYF
NA,few,TRBV5-6,TRBJ2-1,TGTGCCAGCAGCTTGGTGCCGGACAATGAGCAGTTCTTC,CASSLVPDNEQFF
NA,once,TRBV4-2,TRBJ1-2,TGTGCCAGCAGAGCCCGGACAGCCGATACCTACACCTTC,CASRARTADTYTF
NA,NA,TRBV6-1,TRBJ1-6,TGTGCCAGCAAGTTGGCAGGACTTAATTCACCCCTCCACTTT,CASKLAGLNSPLHF
TRBD1,NA,TRBV18,TRBJ2-6,TGTGCCAGCCTGGGACAGGGGAGTTCCGGGGCCAACGTCCTGACTTTC,CASLGQGSSGANVLTF
NA,NA,TRBV2,TRBJ2-1,TGTGCCAGCAGGGAAGTAGAGGGAAGGAGCTCCTACAATGAGCAGTTCTTC,CASREVEGRSSYNEQFF